This T cell receptor beta chain was retrieved from a study of cytomegalovirus exposure and HLA in healthy donors. Turning to the study itself: A data release that came early held roughly 85 million unique TCRs from HLA-typed donors.

Nominal health characterized the donors when sampled, though unrecorded immune exposures were likely. The PCR had 60 Vbeta and 13 Jbeta primers. Libraries were prepared by immunoSEQ multiplex PCR; TCRdb keeps only in-frame clonotypes and omits some of them. The data hold 100,000 to 150,000 clones, with approximately 70% observed a single time. V was pared by 2 bases and J by 4 bases, with 16 bases between. Germline values: CDR1 SEHNR, CDR2 FQNEAQ (reference sequence). This CDR3 has 16 residues. The sequencing sample was made of PBMCs. The chain uses TRBV7-9 and TRBJ2-3; tentatively, D is TRBD2 (7 bases). This clonotype originated in a woman aged 55-75 years in good health and CMV-seropositive. CDR3 sequence (DNA): TGTGCCAGCAGCTTATCCTGGGGGGGCCAGTCAGATACGCAGTATTTT. It translates to CASSLSWGGQSDTQYF. The variable domain in full, with the rest retrieved from reference TRBV7-9 and TRBJ2-3, is DTGVSQNPRHKITKRGQNVTFRCDPISEHNRLYWYRQTLGQGPEFLTYFQNEAQLEKSRLLSDRFSAERPKGSFSTLEIQRTEQGDSAMYLCASSLSWGGQSDTQYFGPGTRLTVL.